The T cell receptor beta chain described here comes from a study of shared clonotypes between healthy human individuals. Sequencing was performed with immunoSEQ multiplex PCR; in TCRdb, only in-frame clones are kept and a portion is missing. There are 640,000 or so clones in the sample; 55% to 75% occur only once, and approximately 2% lies in the top ten. V was pared by 1 base and J by 1 base, with 8 bases between. Germline CDR1 and CDR2: SGDLS and YYNGEE. The CDR3 contains 14 residues. The source material was memory CD4+ T cells sorted from blood. Subset given: CD45RA-negative fraction. The chain couples TRBV9 to TRBJ1-1, with no clear D. This receptor was identified in a woman aged 30 to 39 in good health. CDR3: CASSVLERNTEAFF. In DNA, the CDR3 is TGTGCCAGCAGCGTACTAGAGCGGAACACTGAAGCTTTCTTT.